What follows describes a single T cell receptor beta chain. Its antigen is still unknown. Relative to the germline gene, one junction end is altered; a read error may explain this. Use of 60 Vbeta and 13 Jbeta primers characterized the PCR. The method was immunoSEQ multiplex PCR; TCRdb's version includes in-frame clones alone and lacks a portion of them. The repertoire holds some 140,000 clones, with roughly 80% as singletons. The data belong to a study of cytomegalovirus exposure and HLA in healthy donors. Across the study: T cells numbering around 190 million yielded some 120 million unique TCR beta sequences in an earlier analysis.

Germline V gives CDR1 SSHAT, CDR2 FNYEAQ (reference sequence). This CDR3 region has 15 residues. Overall study results and limits: Among the CMV-associated chains, three were confirmed in vitro as specific for CMV antigens. Productive status was seen about 90% or about 30% of the time for most TCR beta V segments in an earlier analysis. In a later analysis, an Asian-associated ancestry cluster reportedly showed fewer N-insertions than the roughly 730-donor mean.

Material: PBMCs. This chain links TRBV7-7 with TRBJ2-3; weak D call: TRBD2 (6 bases). The receptor was isolated from a young man in good health and CMV-seronegative. The CDR3 sequence: CASSLVGGETDTQYF. The CDR3 DNA reads as TGTGCTAGCAGCTTAGTGGGAGGCGAGACAGATACGCAGTATTTT.